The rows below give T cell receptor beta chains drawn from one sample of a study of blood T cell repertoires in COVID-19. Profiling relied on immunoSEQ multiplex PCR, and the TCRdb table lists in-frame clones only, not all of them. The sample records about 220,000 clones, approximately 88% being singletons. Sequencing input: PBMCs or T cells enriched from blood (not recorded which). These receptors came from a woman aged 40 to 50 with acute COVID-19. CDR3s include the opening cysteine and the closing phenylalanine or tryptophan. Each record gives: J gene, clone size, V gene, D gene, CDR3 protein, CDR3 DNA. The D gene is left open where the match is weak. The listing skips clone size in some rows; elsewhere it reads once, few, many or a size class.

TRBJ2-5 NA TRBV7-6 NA CASSVRPGERQETQYF TGTGCCAGCAGCGTCCGCCCCGGGGAGAGGCAAGAGACCCAGTACTTC
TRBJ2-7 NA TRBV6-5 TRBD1 CASSSPTGAGEQYF TGTGCCAGCAGTTCCCCAACAGGGGCGGGCGAGCAGTACTTC
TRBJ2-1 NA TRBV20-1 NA CSASDGSGPYNEQFF TGCAGTGCTAGTGACGGCTCAGGGCCCTACAATGAGCAGTTCTTC
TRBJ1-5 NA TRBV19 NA CASSPGGTQHF TGTGCCAGTAGCCCCGGGGGGACCCAGCATTTT
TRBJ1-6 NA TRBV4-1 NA CASSQVGGETYNSPLHF TGCGCCAGCAGCCAAGTAGGGGGAGAAACCTATAATTCACCCCTCCACTTT
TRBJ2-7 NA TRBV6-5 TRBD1 CASSYQGQGAYEQYF TGTGCCAGCAGTTACCAGGGACAGGGGGCCTACGAGCAGTACTTC
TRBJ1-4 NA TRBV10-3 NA CAISDIPTNEKLFF TGTGCCATCAGTGACATCCCAACTAATGAAAAACTGTTTTTT
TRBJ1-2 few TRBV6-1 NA CASSEAEGVVDGYTF TGTGCCAGCAGTGAAGCTGAGGGGGTCGTGGATGGCTACACCTTC
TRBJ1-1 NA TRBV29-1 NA CSVTRGTEAFF TGCAGCGTCACCCGAGGCACTGAAGCTTTCTTT
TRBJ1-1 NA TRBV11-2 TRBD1 CASTPHRGSGNTEAFF TGTGCCAGCACCCCACACAGGGGGTCCGGGAACACTGAAGCTTTCTTT
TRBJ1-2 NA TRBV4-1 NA CASSQESRVDGYTF TGCGCCAGCAGCCAAGAATCCAGGGTGGATGGCTACACCTTC
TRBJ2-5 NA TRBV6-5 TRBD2 CAIQGLAGTAETQYF TGTGCCATCCAAGGGCTAGCGGGCACAGCCGAGACCCAGTACTTC
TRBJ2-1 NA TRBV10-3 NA CAISEFATTNEQFF TGTGCCATCAGTGAGTTCGCAACTACTAATGAGCAGTTCTTC
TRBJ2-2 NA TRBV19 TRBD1 CASRPRTGATGELFF TGTGCCAGTAGACCGAGGACAGGGGCCACCGGGGAGCTGTTTTTT
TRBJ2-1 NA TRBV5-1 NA CASSLGFRRERNEQFF TGCGCCAGCAGCTTGGGGTTTCGGCGGGAACGGAATGAGCAGTTCTTC
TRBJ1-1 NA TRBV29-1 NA CSVERGKRAAEAFF TGCAGCGTTGAAAGGGGGAAGAGGGCGGCTGAAGCTTTCTTT
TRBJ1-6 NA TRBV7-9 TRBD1 CASRGTGPYSPLHF TGTGCCAGCAGGGGGACAGGGCCCTATTCACCCCTCCACTTT
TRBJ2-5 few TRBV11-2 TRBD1 CASSRGREETQYF TGTGCCAGCAGCAGGGGGCGAGAGGAGACCCAGTACTTC
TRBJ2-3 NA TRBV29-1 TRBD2 CSGKLAGGLDTQYF TGCAGCGGGAAACTAGCGGGAGGGTTAGATACGCAGTATTTT
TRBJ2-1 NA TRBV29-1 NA CSVEGVARSSYNEQFF TGCAGCGTTGAAGGGGTCGCAAGGAGCTCCTACAATGAGCAGTTCTTC
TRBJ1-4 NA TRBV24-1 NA CATSDLPRTNEKLFF TGTGCCACCAGTGATTTGCCTAGGACTAATGAAAAACTGTTTTTT
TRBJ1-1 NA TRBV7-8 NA CASSPRWAGLNTEAFF TGTGCCAGCAGCCCACGCTGGGCAGGGCTTAACACTGAAGCTTTCTTT